The T cell receptor (beta chain) described here comes from a study of spatial heterogeneity in lung cancer. Findings and limits, study-wide: Tumor TCRs that were ubiquitous and expanded showed up in blood more at resection than follow-up.

CDR1 and CDR2 (germline): LNHNV, YYDKDF (reference sequence). Deletions cut 0 bases from V and 9 bases from J, with 16 bases between. The CDR3 is made up of 15 amino acids. Time point described: blood at routine non-recurrence follow-up after resection. Tumor, nontumor lung or frozen PBMC supplied whole RNA that was sequenced unsorted. This clonotype was counted many times. What it binds is not known. TCRdb analysed the 5' RACE reads with MiXCR anew, one entry per CDR3 protein. The sample lists about 27,000 distinct CDR3 sequences; more than 4.5% were seen once. The receptor comes from a female donor with early-stage non-small cell lung cancer. The sequencing used PBMCs, collected at follow-up. This chain links TRBV15 with TRBJ2-3, with D tentatively TRBD1 or TRBD2 (6 bases each). In nucleotides, the CDR3 is TGTGCCACCAGCAGAGATCGACCAGGGGAGGCAACGCAGTATTTT. Translated, it gives CATSRDRPGEATQYF.